This T cell receptor (beta chain) was recorded in a study of blood T cell repertoires in COVID-19. For the study at large: Both acute and convalescent COVID-19 samples were obtained from the United States, Italy and Spain. T cells, B-cell-depleted T cells, or PBMCs supplied cDNA or gDNA.

Original processing notes: The authors estimated nucleated cell counts from reference gene primer amplification. Here immunoSEQ multiplex PCR was the method, and the copy in TCRdb shows in-frame clones only, minus some. The D gene and trimming were derived from the DNA, and the V and J assignments and clone size from that table. The data contain tens of thousands of clones, around 84% of them singletons. This clone was detected once. Sequencing used peripheral blood. This clonotype was sampled from a human donor in a cohort sampled during active or convalescent COVID-19.

Here the CDR3 reads CAWSDGRIQYF. CDR3 sequence (DNA): TGTGCCTGGAGTGACGGGAGAATTCAGTACTTC. The gene calls are TRBV30 and TRBJ2-4, with a weak D call TRBD2 (6 bases). Deletions cut 1 base from V and 10 bases from J, with 8 bases between. CDR3 size: 11 residues. Germline values: CDR1 GTSNPN, CDR2 SVGIG (reference sequence).